Listed here are 32 T cell receptor beta chains from one sample, sequenced in a study of identifying expanded T cells in peripheral blood. Only in-frame clones appear in the TCRdb table, and some are missing; sequencing was by immunoSEQ multiplex PCR. Of 85,000 to 100,000 clones listed, about 91% are singletons. The source material was blood. These receptors all stem from a person aged 18 to 75 in good health.

The chain links TRBV5-1 to TRBJ2-2; D unresolved. The CDR3 contains 13 residues. Per germline, CDR1 SGHRS and CDR2 YFSETQ. V was cut by 5 bases and J by 4 bases, with 9 bases left in between. The CDR3 protein is CASRSTLTGELFF. The CDR3 DNA follows: TGCGCCAGCAGATCGACACTCACCGGGGAGCTGTTTTTT.

This sequence joins TRBV28 and TRBJ2-3; no clear D. The CDR3 extends over 12 amino acids. CDR1 and CDR2 from the germline V gene are MDHEN and SYDVKM. Deletions cut 3 bases from V and 2 bases from J, with 3 bases between. The CDR3 sequence is CASSFTTDTQYF. The CDR3 bases are TGTGCCAGCAGTTTCACCACAGATACGCAGTATTTT.

The V call is TRBV14, the J call TRBJ2-7; D perhaps matches TRBD2 (7 bases). This CDR3 region has 16 residues. V gave up 3 bases and J gave up 2 bases, with 17 bases separating them. Germline CDR1 and CDR2: SGHDN and FVKESK. The CDR3 region is CASSQGWGGTTYEQYF. CDR3 in DNA: TGTGCCAGCAGCCAGGGATGGGGGGGCACAACCTACGAGCAGTACTTC.

The chain joins TRBV19 to TRBJ1-1, with 9 bases that match TRBD1. There are 14 residues in the CDR3. CDR1 and CDR2 from the germline V gene are LNHDA and SQIVND (reference sequence). The V segment lost 3 bases and the J segment 6 bases; nucleotides outside the gene matches: 5. The CDR3 coding sequence is TGTGCCAGTAGTATCCGGGACAGGGCGCCTGAAGCTTTCTTT. It encodes CASSIRDRAPEAFF.

This chain links TRBV18 with TRBJ2-5; D not certain. The germline gives CDR1 KGHSH, CDR2 LQKENI. The ends were cut back, 3 bases at V and 5 bases at J, with 16 bases in the middle. The CDR3 covers 15 residues. This CDR3 reads CASSPRAPPRETQYF. The CDR3 nucleotides are TGTGCCAGCTCACCCCGGGCCCCCCCCCGGGAGACCCAGTACTTC.

The chain is built from TRBV2 and TRBJ1-2; D is unresolved. Trimming removed 7 bases from V and 3 bases from J, with 0 bases in between. Per the germline V gene, CDR1 is SNHLY and CDR2 is FYNNEI. The CDR3 has 9 amino acids. The CDR3 region has the DNA TGTGCCAGCAACTATGGCTACACCTTC. Encoded protein: CASNYGYTF.

V and J are TRBV5-4 and TRBJ2-7, with 9 bases matching TRBD1. After removal of 5 bases from V and 3 bases from J, the junction contained 6 bases not matched to a gene. The germline gives CDR1 SGHNT, CDR2 YYREEE (reference sequence). CDR3 length equals 14 residues. CDR3 coding DNA: TGTGCCAGCAGGGGGGGGACAGGGAACTACGAGCAGTACTTC. Residues: CASRGGTGNYEQYF.

This sequence joins TRBV5-4 and TRBJ2-5, with a tentative D call TRBD1 (6 bases). In germline, CDR1 is SGHNT, CDR2 YYREEE (reference sequence). V lost 4 bases to trimming and J lost 1 base, with 11 bases between them. The length of the CDR3 is 14 residues. CDR3 sequence: CASSARDIQETQYF. CDR3 nucleotides: TGTGCCAGCAGCGCCCGGGACATCCAAGAGACCCAGTACTTC.

This chain connects TRBV5-1 to TRBJ2-1; D tentatively fits TRBD1 or TRBD2 (5 bases each). The CDR3 has 18 amino acids. The germline CDR1 and CDR2 sequences are SGHRS and YFSETQ. V was clipped by 2 bases and J by 6 bases, with 24 bases between them. Here the CDR3 reads CASSFGTATTVTGNEQFF. The CDR3 nucleotides are TGCGCCAGCAGCTTTGGGACCGCGACGACTGTTACGGGCAATGAGCAGTTCTTC.

The chain has TRBV6-4 and TRBJ2-1, with unresolved D. The CDR3 totals 13 residues. Germline V gene data show CDR1 as MRHNA and CDR2 as SNTAGT. The V end was cut by 5 bases, the J end by 2 bases, with 7 bases between. DNA of the CDR3: TGTGCCAGCAGTATGGATGCCTACAATGAGCAGTTCTTC. Translated, it gives CASSMDAYNEQFF.

The chain uses TRBV6-1 and TRBJ1-2; D may be TRBD1 (6 bases). Germline V gives CDR1 MNHNS, CDR2 SASEGT. This CDR3 is built from 13 residues. Trimming stripped 1 base from V and 8 bases from J, with 11 bases between. CDR3 sequence reads: CASSEVWGRGYTF. The CDR3 DNA follows: TGTGCCAGCAGTGAAGTCTGGGGGCGCGGCTACACCTTC.

This clone was seen more than once but under ten times. The chain links TRBV7-9 to TRBJ2-1, with D perhaps TRBD2 (6 bases). V was trimmed by 5 bases and J by 7 bases, leaving 6 bases between them. CDR3 length equals 11 residues. Germline loops: CDR1 SEHNR, CDR2 FQNEAQ (reference sequence). The CDR3 protein is CASSRENEQFF. The DNA for the CDR3 is TGTGCCAGCAGCCGGGAGAATGAGCAGTTCTTC.

The V call is TRBV5-8, the J call TRBJ1-2; the D gene is possibly TRBD1 (5 bases). CDR1 and CDR2 from the germline V gene are SGHTS and YDEGEE. CDR3 length: 13 residues. The ends were cut back, 4 bases at V and 3 bases at J, with 10 bases in the middle. The CDR3 here is CASSLRVDYGYTF. The CDR3 DNA reads TGTGCCAGCAGCCTCAGGGTCGACTATGGCTACACCTTC.

This clone was observed a handful of times. The chain recombines TRBV9 with TRBJ1-4, with D hard to call. This CDR3 is 15 amino acids long. The ends were cut back, 3 bases at V and 0 bases at J, with 9 bases in the middle. Germline V gives CDR1 SGDLS, CDR2 YYNGEE. In DNA, the CDR3 is TGTGCCAGCAGCGCTCAGGCTACAACTAATGAAAAACTGTTTTTT. Amino acids: CASSAQATTNEKLFF.

The V call is TRBV11-1, the J call TRBJ2-7; D is possibly TRBD1 (7 bases). The V gene lost 6 bases and the J gene lost 1 base, with 10 bases spanning the gap. The CDR3 spans 13 residues. Germline V gene sequence: CDR1 SGHAT, CDR2 FQDESV (reference sequence). The DNA of the CDR3 is TGTGCCAGCAGGCGGGGACAGTCCTACGAGCAGTACTTC. Its translation is CASRRGQSYEQYF.

The rearrangement joins TRBV7-2 to TRBJ2-3; D uncertain. Germline lookup yields CDR1 SGHTA and CDR2 FQGNSA. Trimming pared 1 base from V and 2 bases from J, leaving 7 bases between. The CDR3 totals 14 residues. CDR3 sequence (DNA): TGTGCCAGCAGCTTAGACGGATTCACAGATACGCAGTATTTT. Its translation is CASSLDGFTDTQYF.

In the case of this clone: The germline gene is not matched at one end of the junction; a read error may be the cause. CDR3 DNA sequence: TGCGCCCCGGGACAATATTCACCCCTCCACTTT. Translating it yields CAPGQYSPLHF. The V gene is TRBV27, the J gene TRBJ1-6; possible D gene TRBD1, 6 bases. The germline gives CDR1 MNHEY, CDR2 SMNVEV (reference sequence). This CDR3 comprises 11 residues.

The chain joins TRBV19 to TRBJ2-7, with 9 positions matching TRBD1. With V trimmed by 4 bases and J by 4 bases, 5 bases remained unmatched. This CDR3 contains 14 residues. CDR1 is LNHDA, CDR2 SQIVND, per germline (reference sequence). This chain's CDR3 is CASSTGTGRYEQYF. The CDR3 region has the DNA TGTGCCAGTAGTACCGGGACAGGGAGGTACGAGCAGTACTTC. Together with reference TRBV19 and TRBJ2-7, the CDR3 gives the full variable domain: DGGITQSPKYLFRKEGQNVTLSCEQNLNHDAMYWYRQDPGQGLRLIYYSQIVNDFQKGDIAEGYSVSREKKESFPLTVTSAQKNPTAFYLCASSTGTGRYEQYFGPGTRLTVT.

The chain has TRBV7-2 and TRBJ2-2, with 15 nucleotides matching TRBD2. Germline V gives CDR1 SGHTA, CDR2 FQGNSA. The ends lost 2 bases at V and 6 bases at J; junction bases unmatched: 7. CDR3 length: 18 residues. The CDR3 DNA is TGTGCCAGCAGCTTAAGGACTAGCGGGAGGGTTACGGCCGGGGAGCTGTTTTTT. Its protein product is CASSLRTSGRVTAGELFF.

The V call is TRBV19, the J call TRBJ2-5; tentatively, D is TRBD1 or TRBD2 (6 bases each). CDR1 is LNHDA, CDR2 SQIVND, per germline (reference sequence). V lost 4 bases and J 5 bases, leaving 20 bases between the germline ends. The CDR3 extends over 16 amino acids. CDR3 protein: CASSNRGGDTLETQYF. The CDR3 DNA is TGTGCCAGTAGTAACCGAGGCGGGGACACCCTGGAGACCCAGTACTTC. Complete variable domain (other parts from reference TRBV19 and TRBJ2-5): DGGITQSPKYLFRKEGQNVTLSCEQNLNHDAMYWYRQDPGQGLRLIYYSQIVNDFQKGDIAEGYSVSREKKESFPLTVTSAQKNPTAFYLCASSNRGGDTLETQYFGPGTRLLVL.

The chain joins TRBV5-3 to TRBJ2-7, with 7 bases lining up with TRBD2. TRBV5-3 is labeled an ORF, and its function is uncertain. V gave up 0 bases and J gave up 9 bases; unmatched junction bases: 9. This CDR3 is built from 14 residues. CDR3 loop: CARSLEAAGRGQYF. CDR3 coding DNA: TGTGCCAGAAGCTTGGAGGCAGCGGGAAGGGGGCAGTACTTC.

The rearrangement links TRBV27 to TRBJ1-2; D unresolved. The CDR3 is 12 amino acids. The V end was cut by 6 bases, the J end by 3 bases, with 8 bases between. CDR1 is MNHEY and CDR2 is SMNVEV in the germline V gene (reference sequence). The chain's CDR3 is CASRGPYYGYTF. In DNA, the CDR3 is TGTGCCAGCAGAGGCCCCTACTATGGCTACACCTTC.

The V gene is TRBV4-2, the J gene TRBJ2-3; 11 nucleotides line up with TRBD1. Germline V gene sequence: CDR1 LGHNA, CDR2 YNFKEQ. The CDR3 length is 16 residues. Trimming at V came to 0 bases and at J to 4 bases, leaving 3 bases not matched to a gene. CDR3: CASSQDRGQGADTQYF. In nucleotides, the CDR3 is TGTGCCAGCAGCCAAGACCGGGGACAGGGGGCAGATACGCAGTATTTT.

The chain has TRBV6-4 and TRBJ1-2; weak D call: TRBD1 (6 bases). The CDR3 is made up of 15 amino acids. CDR1 MRHNA and CDR2 SNTAGT come from the germline V gene. V lost 3 bases to trimming and J lost 2 bases, with 13 bases between them. This CDR3 is CASSERPGENYGYTF. In DNA, the CDR3 is TGTGCCAGCAGTGAAAGGCCAGGGGAAAACTATGGCTACACCTTC.

The chain recombines TRBV4-3 with TRBJ1-5; D remains ambiguous. The CDR3 length is 13 residues. CDR1 and CDR2 (germline): LGHNA, YSLEER. The V gene lost 1 base and the J gene lost 4 bases, with 5 bases spanning the gap. The CDR3 reads CASSQGVNQPQHF. In DNA form, the CDR3 reads TGCGCCAGCAGCCAAGGCGTAAATCAGCCCCAGCATTTT.

The chain links TRBV7-9 to TRBJ1-2, with 8 bases that match TRBD1. The V gene's germline CDR1 is SEHNR and CDR2 FQNEAQ (reference sequence). V lost 1 base to trimming and J lost 5 bases; unmatched junction nucleotides: 9. The length of the CDR3 is 16 residues. The CDR3 DNA follows: TGTGCCAGCAGCTTAGGAACTTTTCAGGGGGCGTATGGCTACACCTTC. This sequence encodes CASSLGTFQGAYGYTF.

This chain joins TRBV4-3 and TRBJ2-7; 7 bases map to TRBD2. CDR1 LGHNA and CDR2 YSLEER come from the germline V gene. The CDR3 is 15 residues long. The V gene end was trimmed by 1 base and the J gene end by 1 base; junction bases not matched to a gene: 4. CDR3 sequence: CASSQVRELSYEQYF. CDR3 nucleotides: TGCGCCAGCAGCCAAGTGCGGGAGCTTTCCTACGAGCAGTACTTC.

This chain connects TRBV30 to TRBJ2-3, with D maybe TRBD2 (5 bases). V shed 4 bases and J shed 3 bases, with 17 bases lying between them. The CDR3 covers 15 residues. Germline CDR1 and CDR2: GTSNPN and SVGIG (reference sequence). The CDR3 DNA sequence: TGTGCCTGGATCTCTCCCAAGCGCGGGACAGATACGCAGTATTTT. It translates to CAWISPKRGTDTQYF.

In DNA, the CDR3 is TGCAGTGCTAGTCTGGCCGAGCAGTACTTC. Translated, it gives CSASLAEQYF. This chain connects TRBV20-1 to TRBJ2-7; D is undetermined. CDR1 is DFQATT, CDR2 SNEGSKA, per germline (reference sequence). The CDR3 loop spans 10 amino acids. Trimming removed 3 bases from V and 6 bases from J, with 6 bases in between.

This clone was seen once. The chain is built from TRBV28 and TRBJ2-3, with 9 nucleotides matching TRBD1. The CDR3 is 16 amino acids. V trimming: 4 bases; J trimming: 6 bases; junction bases outside the gene matches: 11. Germline V gives CDR1 MDHEN, CDR2 SYDVKM. CDR3 region: CASSSPTGTGRDTQYF. DNA of the CDR3: TGTGCCAGCAGTTCACCGACCGGGACAGGGAGGGATACGCAGTATTTT.

The rearrangement joins TRBV7-2 to TRBJ2-5; D ambiguous. CDR1 is SGHTA and CDR2 is FQGNSA in the germline V gene. V gave up 3 bases and J gave up 1 base, with 6 bases separating them. The CDR3 has 13 residues. The CDR3 reads CASSFGIQETQYF. The CDR3 region has the DNA TGTGCCAGCAGCTTTGGAATCCAAGAGACCCAGTACTTC.

DNA for the CDR3: TGTGCCAGCAGCCTGACAGGTGCCTACGAGCAGTACTTC. The encoded protein is CASSLTGAYEQYF. The chain is built from TRBV11-3 and TRBJ2-7; D perhaps matches TRBD1 (6 bases). The CDR3 covers 13 residues. V lost 5 bases to trimming and J lost 2 bases, with 10 bases between them. From germline, CDR1 is SGHNT and CDR2 YENEEA.